This TCR beta chain came from a study of T cells in Graves' hyperthyroidism and ophthalmopathy (dated by TCRdb to about 2019). About the full investigation: To identify TCR V-J signatures that set the groups apart, the researchers used a discovery cohort of 100 patients, made up of around 42 with Graves' ophthalmopathy and some 58 with stable Graves' hyperthyroidism. An independent validation cohort of 18 to 20 hyperthyroidism patients and 17 patients who later progressed to ophthalmopathy tested prospective prediction of ophthalmopathy. The roughly 100 discovery patients were randomly divided into training and test sets at a 7:3 ratio. The study also compared thyroid tissue and blood T-cell repertoires from 6 or 7 Graves' hyperthyroidism patients. After sampling, hyperthyroidism patients received methimazole starting at 30 mg daily, and ophthalmopathy patients received high-dose intravenous methylprednisolone. The paper describes TCR Vbeta CDR3 sequencing of 120 to 150 peripheral blood samples, made up of 43 ophthalmopathy patients, 70 to 75 hyperthyroidism patients and 17 progressor patients.

TCR beta CDR3 regions were amplified from RNA transcripts. The TCR CDR3 was subjected to a first round of RT-PCR using the HTBI primer set and the Qiagen OneStep RT-PCR kit. Libraries were constructed in a second round of multiplex PCR, after which size selection and purification were performed. Paired-end sequencing of the libraries was performed with 100 bp reads on an Illumina HiSeq2000. Under the source paper's analysis protocol: SOAPnuke was used to process the raw data, removing reads that contained adapters or uncalled bases, had a mean Phred below 15, or lacked an exact match to the constant primer or identifier. High-quality paired reads were merged using COPE v1.2.5, and each unique nucleotide sequence was defined as a clonotype. MiTCR v1.1 was used to align clonotypes to the IMGT TRBV, TRBD and TRBJ reference segments. Only V-J combinations with frequency above 0.0001, covering 99% to 99.2% of repertoires, were analysed. The TCS score was defined as the ratio of F50 (clonal expansion) to E x V (chaos), calculated using BLOSUM62-based TCRdist between CDR3 peptides within each V-J. Welch's t-statistics and random forest reduced 500 to 650 V-J features to 13, which were used in a naive Bayes classifier (R e1071). Thyroid-blood repertoire similarity was quantified with the Morisita-Horn index. TCRdb itself trimmed the public reads at Q25 with fastp, ran MiXCR and retained productive beta chains. Each CDR3 protein appears once, grouped with its most common genes and DNA. TCRdb assigned the V and J calls; the authors' analysis was not used. In all, the sample holds roughly 570,000 distinct CDR3 sequences, and 46% of those were seen once. The ten largest clones take up 15% to 20% of the sample.

A few counts support this clonotype. Its antigen is still unknown. No base quality information exists; no much larger clone differs at one position. CDR1 and CDR2 (SGHAT, FQNNGV) derive from the germline V gene. The CDR3, cysteine through phenylalanine, is 13 amino acids long. This entry keeps only the CDR3 DNA: 39 bases, framed from base 1. Trimming at the junction amounts to 5 bases on V and 4 bases on J, and the germline ends lie 11 bases apart. Any patient with an uncontrolled infection, another autoimmune disease, pregnancy or lactation was excluded. Diagnoses were established on the basis of clinical symptoms, serum thyroxine and TRAb, thyroid ultrasound, and orbital computed tomography. Trizol reagent was used to extract total RNA, and RNA quality was then checked on an Agilent 2100 Bioanalyzer. What the research found in general, with its limitations: Sample size was not statistically predetermined, and blinding of investigators to group allocation was not performed. In validation, progression to ophthalmopathy was predicted by the model with nearly 71% sensitivity and roughly 76% specificity, a median of approximately 7.1 months before onset. Ophthalmopathy was separated from stable hyperthyroidism by a 13 V-J signature model, with approximately 90% sensitivity and approximately 81% specificity obtained in cross-validation and 80%/75% obtained in testing. Most expanded thyroid clonotypes (frequency above 0.001) were also found in blood, which suggests that blood repertoires may mirror thyroid immune responses.

The sequence is built from TRBV11-2 and TRBJ1-1; there is no confident call for the D gene. The clonotype comes from an adult woman with Graves' disease, either hyperthyroidism or ophthalmopathy (not recorded which). The sequenced material came from peripheral blood or thyroid tissue (not recorded which). The nucleotide sequence is TGTGCCAGCAGCGTCCACCCCCCCACTGAAGCTTTCTTT. Its protein reads: CASSVHPPTEAFF.